A single sample is the source of the 27 T cell receptor beta chains below, sequenced in a study of identical twins. TCRdb re-analysed the 5' RACE reads in MiXCR, keeping a single row per CDR3 protein. The table has a few hundred thousand distinct CDR3 sequences, 9.6% seen once. These data were also reused for a study on yellow fever vaccine responses in identical twins.

The specimen was PBMCs. The receptors come from a woman aged 18-29 years in good health.

This clonotype occurred many times. The chain recombines TRBV4-3 with TRBJ1-4, with 7 bases fitting TRBD1. Unmatched junction bases numbered 2, after V lost 3 bases and J lost 7 bases. The CDR3 is 13 residues long. Germline V gene sequence: CDR1 LGHNA, CDR2 YSLEER. The CDR3 loop is CASSQTGFEKLFF. The CDR3 coding sequence is TGCGCCAGCAGCCAGACAGGGTTTGAAAAACTGTTTTTT.

The chain recombines TRBV5-1 with TRBJ2-2; D is perhaps TRBD1 or TRBD2 (7 bases each). V dropped 4 bases and J dropped 0 bases, with 13 bases sitting between them. Germline V lookup: CDR1 SGHRS, CDR2 YFSETQ. The CDR3 consists of 16 residues. CDR3 coding DNA: TGCGCCAGCAGCCCCCAGGGGGGGGCGAACACCGGGGAGCTGTTTTTT. Its translation: CASSPQGGANTGELFF.

The V gene is TRBV6-5, the J gene TRBJ2-2, with 8 nucleotides matching TRBD2. Germline V gene sequence: CDR1 MNHEY, CDR2 SVGAGI. The CDR3 has 15 residues. Trimming took 2 bases from V and 6 from J; bases not matched to a gene: 5. CDR3 protein: CASSYGAGGAGELFF. The CDR3 DNA follows: TGTGCCAGCAGTTACGGGGCGGGAGGAGCCGGGGAGCTGTTTTTT.

This clonotype occurred a few times. This chain uses TRBV7-2 with TRBJ2-1; D remains ambiguous. Germline CDR1 SGHTA, CDR2 FQGNSA. The CDR3 spans 16 residues. Trimming left V 1 base short and J 5 bases short, with 15 bases between. The CDR3 loop reads CASSLVSSPTHNEQFF. CDR3 nucleotides: TGTGCCAGCAGCTTAGTGAGCTCCCCCACTCACAATGAGCAGTTCTTC.

This clonotype was counted many times. The rearrangement joins TRBV27 to TRBJ2-1; D unresolved. Germline V CDR1 and CDR2: MNHEY, SMNVEV (reference sequence). Trimming removed 5 bases from V and 4 bases from J, with 12 bases in between. The CDR3 extends over 14 amino acids. The CDR3 coding sequence is TGTGCCAGCAGTCCCTCGCTCCGATACAATGAGCAGTTCTTC. It specifies CASSPSLRYNEQFF.

This clonotype was seen a few times. The CDR3 DNA reads TGCAGCGCCCTCCTAGCGGGGGCCTACGAGCAGTACTTC. Its translation: CSALLAGAYEQYF. The gene calls are TRBV29-1 and TRBJ2-7, with 10 bases that match TRBD2. The CDR3 covers 13 residues. J gave up 2 bases and V 7 bases, and 5 bases lay outside the gene matches. Germline V gene sequence: CDR1 SQVTM, CDR2 ANQGSEA.

This clonotype was counted ten times or more. This chain uses TRBV4-2 with TRBJ1-5, with unresolved D. This CDR3 comprises 13 residues. The V gene's germline CDR1 is LGHNA and CDR2 YNFKEQ. Trimming pared 1 base from V and 2 bases from J, leaving 3 bases between. DNA for the CDR3: TGTGCCAGCAGCCAAGCCGGCAATCAGCCCCAGCATTTT. It codes for CASSQAGNQPQHF.

The chain links TRBV29-1 to TRBJ2-3, with 9 bases fitting TRBD2. The CDR3 length is 14 residues. Trimming removed 4 bases from V and 5 bases from J; junction bases left unmatched: 7. Germline CDR1 reads SQVTM; CDR2 reads ANQGSEA. In nucleotides, the CDR3 is TGCAGCGTTGTTAGCGGGAGCAGTGAAGATACGCAGTATTTT. Its protein is CSVVSGSSEDTQYF.

There are many counts of this clonotype. The rearrangement joins TRBV5-1 to TRBJ2-7, with D possibly being TRBD2 (5 bases). This CDR3 has 14 amino acids. Germline CDR1 SGHRS, CDR2 YFSETQ. The V end lost 0 bases, the J end lost 3 bases, and 10 bases lay between the germline ends. CDR3 loop: CASSLVVGDYEQYF. Here the CDR3 DNA reads TGCGCCAGCAGCTTGGTGGTGGGAGACTACGAGCAGTACTTC.

This clonotype has only a few counts. The genes are TRBV19 and TRBJ2-7; D gene ambiguous. The CDR3 runs 15 residues. CDR1 and CDR2 from the germline V gene are LNHDA and SQIVND (reference sequence). Trimming left V 0 bases short and J 3 bases short, with 12 bases between. CDR3 sequence: CASSIDLGQSYEQYF. CDR3 nucleotides: TGTGCCAGTAGTATAGATCTTGGTCAAAGCTACGAGCAGTACTTC.

In this sample, this clonotype turned up many times. The chain carries TRBV12-3 or TRBV12-4 and TRBJ1-6; 10 bases are shared with TRBD1. The CDR3 consists of 16 residues. With V trimmed by 6 bases and J by 7 bases, 9 bases remained unmatched. The DNA for the CDR3 is TGTGCCAGCAGCCCCATGACAGGGGGCTACAATTCACCCCTCCACTTT. Amino acid sequence: CASSPMTGGYNSPLHF.

The CDR3 is CASSQEVELRTDTQYF. The DNA for the CDR3 is TGCGCCAGCAGCCAAGAGGTCGAGCTACGCACAGATACGCAGTATTTT. The chain links TRBV4-3 to TRBJ2-3; the D is unclear. The CDR3 covers 16 residues. V dropped 0 bases and J dropped 1 base, with 11 bases sitting between them. The germline V gene encodes CDR1 LGHNA and CDR2 YSLEER.

The chain recombines TRBV7-2 with TRBJ2-7; possibly TRBD2 for D (6 bases). This CDR3 contains 14 residues. Trimming left V 2 bases short and J 6 bases short, with 14 bases between. CDR1 and CDR2 from the germline V gene are SGHTA and FQGNSA. The CDR3 here is CASSLRENRGEQYF. The DNA of the CDR3 is TGTGCCAGCAGCTTACGGGAGAATAGAGGCGAGCAGTACTTC.

The chain combines TRBV7-2 with TRBJ2-2; 9 bases fit TRBD2. J gave up 2 bases and V 5 bases, and 6 bases lay outside the gene matches. This CDR3 is 16 amino acids long. Germline lookup yields CDR1 SGHTA and CDR2 FQGNSA. This chain's CDR3 is CASSRRLAANTGELFF. CDR3 DNA sequence: TGTGCCAGCAGCCGCAGACTAGCGGCTAACACCGGGGAGCTGTTTTTT.

This clonotype was recorded many times. This sequence joins TRBV11-2 and TRBJ2-3, with 8 bases fitting TRBD1. Germline lookup yields CDR1 SGHAT and CDR2 FQNNGV. This CDR3 comprises 14 residues. V gave up 5 bases and J gave up 6 bases; unmatched junction bases: 7. This CDR3 is CASSPGQGFDTQYF. In nucleotides, the CDR3 is TGTGCCAGCAGCCCAGGACAGGGCTTTGATACGCAGTATTTT.

The J gene is TRBJ2-1, the V gene TRBV20-1; a weak D match, TRBD2 (5 bases). Germline V lookup: CDR1 DFQATT, CDR2 SNEGSKA (reference sequence). V was pared by 5 bases and J by 8 bases, with 16 bases between. The CDR3 loop spans 13 amino acids. CDR3 amino acids: CSAPPRTQYEQFF. CDR3 DNA sequence: TGCAGTGCTCCCCCTAGGACTCAGTATGAGCAGTTCTTC.

In this sample, this clonotype turned up a few times. This chain joins TRBV7-2 and TRBJ2-3; perhaps TRBD1 as D (6 bases). The CDR3 spans 15 residues. The germline CDR1 and CDR2 sequences are SGHTA and FQGNSA. The V end lost 4 bases, the J end lost 0 bases, and 11 bases lay between the germline ends. As DNA, the CDR3 is TGTGCCAGCAGCTCAGACAGGCTTAGCACAGATACGCAGTATTTT. Translated, it gives CASSSDRLSTDTQYF.

Turning to this clonotype: At one boundary the junction diverges from the germline segment, which might be a read error. The J gene is TRBJ2-1, the V gene TRBV12-3 or TRBV12-4; 14 positions match TRBD2. CDR3 size: 19 residues. The CDR3 loop reads CACSLSGLAGENPYNEQFF. The DNA of the CDR3 is TGTGCCTGCAGTTTATCGGGACTAGCGGGAGAGAACCCCTACAATGAGCAGTTCTTC.

CDR3 residues: CASSLWPSGTNTQYF. The CDR3 DNA is TGTGCCAGCAGCTTGTGGCCTAGCGGGACAAATACGCAGTATTTT. The genes are TRBV5-6 and TRBJ2-3, with 9 bases fitting TRBD2. Losses at the gene ends were 1 base for V and 7 bases for J; bases not matched to a gene: 7. CDR1 is SGHDT, CDR2 YYEEEE, per germline. CDR3 length: 15 amino acids.

This clonotype has a handful of counts. This chain connects TRBV10-3 to TRBJ2-5; TRBD2 agrees at 10 bases. This CDR3 contains 15 residues. Germline CDR1 ENHRY, CDR2 SYGVKD. Unmatched junction bases numbered 8, after V lost 8 bases and J lost 2 bases. CDR3: CAIRMSGGEQETQYF. CDR3 nucleotides: TGTGCCATCCGAATGAGCGGGGGGGAACAAGAGACCCAGTACTTC.

This clonotype was seen a handful of times. DNA for the CDR3: TGTGCCAGCAGTTTGGCTAGCGGGAGGGCCCTCAACGAGCAGTACTTC. Amino acids: CASSLASGRALNEQYF. V gene TRBV28 combines with J gene TRBJ2-7, with 12 positions matching TRBD2. The CDR3 is 16 amino acids. V was clipped by 3 bases and J by 5 bases; unmatched bases: 8. In germline, CDR1 is MDHEN, CDR2 SYDVKM.

This chain joins TRBV11-1 and TRBJ2-1; 9 positions match TRBD2. The germline CDR1 and CDR2 sequences are SGHAT and FQDESV (reference sequence). The CDR3 length is 18 residues. V gave up 0 bases and J gave up 9 bases; unmatched junction bases: 15. CDR3 coding DNA: TGTGCCAGCAGCTTAGCAGAGGAGGGACTAGCCAGGTTGGGTGAGCAGTTCTTC. Translated, it gives CASSLAEEGLARLGEQFF.

This clonotype turned up a few times. The V and J genes are TRBV4-1 and TRBJ1-4; the match to TRBD1 covers 7 bases. Per the germline V gene, CDR1 is MGHRA and CDR2 is YSYEKL. The CDR3 consists of 17 residues. J gave up 14 bases and V 4 bases, and 22 bases lay outside the gene matches. The chain's CDR3 is CASSLRVLGDSQTLLFF. The CDR3 DNA is TGCGCCAGCAGCCTCCGGGTATTGGGGGACAGTCAGACTCTTCTGTTTTTT.

This clonotype showed up just a few times. CDR3 protein: CASSPQGGDSPLHF. In DNA, the CDR3 is TGTGCCAGCAGCCCACAGGGGGGGGATTCACCCCTCCACTTT. This chain links TRBV7-9 with TRBJ1-6; 8 bases fit TRBD1. The germline gives CDR1 SEHNR, CDR2 FQNEAQ (reference sequence). The CDR3 is made up of 14 amino acids. J gave up 8 bases and V 5 bases, and 5 bases lay outside the gene matches.

This clonotype was observed a few times. CDR3 in DNA: TGTGCCAGCAGCTACGGGACTACCGCAGATACGCAGTATTTT. It yields the protein CASSYGTTADTQYF. V usage is TRBV11-2 and J usage is TRBJ2-3; 7 bases are a match to TRBD2. The CDR3 extends over 14 amino acids. The germline gives CDR1 SGHAT, CDR2 FQNNGV. Trimming cost V 4 bases and J 4 bases; bases outside gene matches: 5.

This clonotype has at least ten counts. The chain recombines TRBV5-5 with TRBJ2-2, with 7 bases fitting TRBD2. The CDR3 contains 16 residues. V trimming: 0 bases; J trimming: 1 base; junction bases outside the gene matches: 3. Germline V CDR1 and CDR2: SGHKS, YYEKEE (reference sequence). CDR3 DNA: TGTGCCAGCAGCTTGGGGCTAGCGGAGAACACCGGGGAGCTGTTTTTT. This codes for CASSLGLAENTGELFF. Full variable domain (missing parts from reference TRBV5-5 and TRBJ2-2): DAGVTQSPTHLIKTRGQQVTLRCSPISGHKSVSWYQQVLGQGPQFIFQYYEKEERGRGNFPDRFSARQFPNYSSELNVNALLLGDSALYLCASSLGLAENTGELFFGEGSRLTVL.

This clonotype was counted ten times or more. V gene TRBV20-1 combines with J gene TRBJ2-5, with 11 bases lining up with TRBD2. CDR3 length: 13 amino acids. CDR1 DFQATT and CDR2 SNEGSKA come from the germline V gene (reference sequence). V was pared by 5 bases and J by 6 bases, with 5 bases of the junction left unmatched. CDR3 protein: CSASTSGTQTQYF. CDR3 bases: TGCAGTGCTTCGACTAGCGGGACGCAGACCCAGTACTTC.